One TCR beta chain is described in this entry. It has no known antigen specificity. Base qualities are missing; no much larger clone stands one base away. The cysteine opens and the phenylalanine closes a CDR3 of 14 amino acids. Kept here is only the CDR3 DNA, which spans 42 bases and is read in frame from base 1. V is trimmed back by 3 bases and J by 4 bases, and the junction contains 7 bases that no gene match accounts for. The germline V gene encodes CDR1 DFQATT and CDR2 SNEGSKA (reference sequence). Every donor in the study was a healthy Caucasian. Three pairs of female monozygotic twins, all aged 18 to 29 years, were included in the twin cohort. The RNA used for TCR libraries was isolated from peripheral blood mononuclear cells. The sample originates from a study of identical twins listed by TCRdb under 2016. Turning to the overall study: To test whether fetal clonotypes persist, the study used deep sequencing on TCR alpha and beta repertoires from monozygotic twins, unrelated adults of various ages, and cord blood. To rule out contamination, replicate twin experiments were performed at different times with different library preparation protocols.

Paper-wide results and their limitations: Because the same donors could not be followed over many years, conclusions were based on cross-sectional statistical analysis. Compared with coincidental sharing between unrelated individuals, out-of-frame TCR alpha sequences shared between twins showed an excess of sequences with low generation probability. Excess twin sharing in beta out-of-frame sequences was weaker because fewer shared sequences lowered the signal-to-noise ratio. Zero-insertion analyses could be partly confounded by invariant T cells such as MAIT and iNKT, although diverse VJ usage argued against such confounding for most clonotypes. Fewer insertions were carried by abundant cord blood beta clonotypes; a weaker similar trend was observed in young adult naive repertoires, while no such trend was observed in memory repertoires. In monozygotic twins, out-of-frame TCR alpha sharing was systematically underestimated by recombination models, although the models agreed with sharing between unrelated individuals.

Libraries were made using 5' RACE. Sequencing used an Illumina HiSeq 2000. A universal primer binding site was introduced by template switching, and a unique molecular identifier was present in the final cDNA, enabling accurate counting of TCR cDNA molecules. Specific primers in the conserved constant-segment region were used to synthesize first-strand cDNA for TCR alpha and beta chains. Each cDNA library was double barcoded, with a SMART-Mk sample barcode plus Illumina barcodes, to control for contamination. TruSeq adapter sequences, together with Illumina sample barcodes, were added in two successive PCR steps. Sequencing of the TCR alpha and beta cDNA libraries was done on the Illumina HiSeq platform using custom primers. Per the authors' processing: Unique molecular identifiers were extracted from raw reads with MiGEC, and CDR3 positions were determined with MiXCR. For each individual, recombination models were inferred using an EM algorithm with the repgenHMM and IGoR tools. The tcR package in R was used for shared clonotype analysis, with sharing normalized by the product of cloneset sizes. Out-of-frame nonproductive sequences were analyzed to study raw recombination free of thymic and clonal selection effects. TCRdb redid the processing of the public reads, applying fastp at Q25 and MiXCR, and retained in-frame beta chains. Each entry merges the rows of one CDR3 protein and shows their most common DNA and genes. These V and J calls rely on TCRdb rather than the paper's analysis. Within this sample are a few hundred thousand distinct CDR3 sequences, with over 8.5% of them counted one time only. Clones ranked in the top ten supply under 3.5% of the sample.

In addition, the sample was reused for a study of yellow fever vaccine responses in identical twins. Drawing on the second study: The T cell response to vaccination in identical twins was reported by the authors to appear partly convergent and partly personalized. In identical twins, the study followed T cell clones that responded to the vaccine with precision.

Material: PBMCs. The receptor was isolated from a woman aged 18-29 years in good health. The rearrangement combines TRBV20-1 with TRBJ2-7, with 9 middle bases fitting TRBD1. The nucleotide sequence reads TGCAGTGCTAGTGTATCAGGACAGGGGTACGAGCAGTACTTC. The translation is CSASVSGQGYEQYF.